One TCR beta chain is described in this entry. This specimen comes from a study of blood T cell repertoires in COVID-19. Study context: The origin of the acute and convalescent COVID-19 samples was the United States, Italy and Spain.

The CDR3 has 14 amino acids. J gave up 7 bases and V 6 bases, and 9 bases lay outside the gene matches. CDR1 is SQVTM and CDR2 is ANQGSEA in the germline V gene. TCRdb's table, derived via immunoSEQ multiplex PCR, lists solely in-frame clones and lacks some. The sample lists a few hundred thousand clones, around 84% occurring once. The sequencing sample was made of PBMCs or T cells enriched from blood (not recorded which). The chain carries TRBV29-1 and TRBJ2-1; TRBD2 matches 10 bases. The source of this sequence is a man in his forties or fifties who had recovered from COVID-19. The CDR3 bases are TGCAGCGTCGAGACTAGCGGGCGGGATAATGAGCAGTTCTTC. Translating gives CSVETSGRDNEQFF.